This TCR beta chain was sequenced during a study of blood T cells in healthy people across ages. Study-wide results and caveats: The authors considered diversity estimates from one million T cells to be underestimates. Diversity was higher, and naive CD4+ cells more numerous, in long-lived donors than in aged donors.

Sample-barcoded 5' priming and a J-beta primer mix drove a second PCR of about 7 to 12 cycles. One entry per CDR3 protein results from TCRdb running MiXCR on the 5' RACE reads. The sample lists around 800,000 distinct CDR3 sequences, under 30% occurring once. This clonotype has only a few counts. Its specificity is unknown. Germline V lookup: CDR1 SQVTM, CDR2 ANQGSEA. This CDR3 comprises 14 residues. Trimming pared 7 bases from V and 4 bases from J, leaving 14 bases between. The sample also formed part of further work on T cells of mothers and their children. That source adds: In both related and unrelated pairs, TCR recombination output is shaped similarly by thymic selection.

Input material: blood. This TCR was recovered from a boy aged 5-17 years in good health. The rearrangement uses TRBV29-1 and TRBJ2-6, with D hard to call. The chain's CDR3 is CSAIVPLGANVLTF. CDR3 nucleotide sequence: TGCAGCGCGATTGTTCCGTTGGGGGCCAACGTCCTGACTTTC.